This T cell receptor (beta chain) comes out of a study of long-term antiretroviral therapy in people with HIV. Survey level was the resolution at which the v3.0 immunoSEQ assay ran. The repertoire was sequenced with immunoSEQ multiplex PCR; TCRdb's copy has only in-frame clones and lacks some. The sample lists more than 45,000 clones, 80% to 90% seen once, with roughly 3.2% in the top ten. Germline CDR1 and CDR2: SGDLS and YYNGEE. The CDR3 spans 17 residues. Unmatched junction bases numbered 5, after V lost 0 bases and J lost 1 base. The starting material was unsorted PBMCs, obtained 0.8 years after starting antiretroviral therapy. The sequence was collected from a woman between 18 and 29 years old with HIV. The chain has TRBV9 and TRBJ1-3, with TRBD1 identical over 9 bases. The CDR3 nucleotides are TGTGCCAGCAGCGTAGTGGGACAGGGAGGATCTGGAAACACCATATATTTT. It yields the protein CASSVVGQGGSGNTIYF.